This TCR beta chain was identified in a study of spatial heterogeneity in lung cancer. Study overall: Detected sequences consistently included more beta-chain ones than alpha-chain ones. Whole-study findings and limits: Counts of expanded alpha and beta TCRs within tumors tracked the tumor nonsynonymous mutation count.

TCRdb ran MiXCR on the 5' RACE reads and lists one entry per CDR3 protein. Of more than 10,000 distinct CDR3 sequences listed, under 7% are singletons. The time point denotes: sample taken at primary tumor resection. This clonotype was recorded many times. Its target is unknown. The ends were cut back, 2 bases at V and 10 bases at J, with 18 bases in the middle. CDR1 and CDR2 from the germline V gene are SGHRS and YFSETQ. This CDR3 has 15 amino acids. The sequences come from lung tumor tissue, collected at surgery. The receptor comes from a female donor with early-stage non-small cell lung cancer. V and J are TRBV5-1 and TRBJ1-4, with D unresolved. CDR3 bases: TGCGCCAGCAGCTTAACGACGGGCCCTGATAGAAAACTGTTTTTT. Its protein product is CASSLTTGPDRKLFF.